Listed below are T cell receptor beta chains from one sample, sequenced in a study of cytomegalovirus exposure and HLA in healthy donors. The repertoire was sequenced with immunoSEQ multiplex PCR; TCRdb's copy has only in-frame clones and lacks some. The data hold fewer than 200,000 clones, with 76% observed a single time. The material sequenced was PBMCs. Receptor source: a man aged 60-69 years in good health and CMV-seronegative. Each CDR3 is given with its conserved first and last residue. The D gene is left open where the match is weak. The listing skips clone size in some rows; elsewhere it reads once, few, many or a size class.

clone_size	d_call	v_call	j_call	cdr3_nt	cdr3_aa
-	TRBD1	TRBV11-1	TRBJ2-7	TGTGCCAGCAGCTTTAACAGGGGTTACGAGCAGTACTTC	CASSFNRGYEQYF
-	TRBD1	TRBV5-1	TRBJ2-2	TGCGCCAGCAGCTTGACGAGACAGGGATCTGGGGAGCTGTTTTTT	CASSLTRQGSGELFF
once	TRBD2	TRBV10-3	TRBJ2-3	TGTGCCATCACCGGACTAGCGGGGGGTAGCACAGATACGCAGTATTTT	CAITGLAGGSTDTQYF
once	-	TRBV21-1	TRBJ2-7	TGTGCCAGCAGCAAACGGGGACTAGCGGGAGGGGGAGAGCAGTACTTC	CASSKRGLAGGGEQYF
-	-	TRBV11-3	TRBJ2-1	TGTGCCAGCAGCCGTCGGGAGGAGCAGTTCTTC	CASSRREEQFF
-	TRBD1	TRBV29-1	TRBJ2-3	TGCAGCGTGGGGACAGGGGGGACAGATACGCAGTATTTT	CSVGTGGTDTQYF
-	TRBD1	TRBV30	TRBJ2-2	TGTGCCTGGGACAGGGTAAACACCGGGGAGCTGTTTTTT	CAWDRVNTGELFF
-	TRBD1	TRBV27	TRBJ1-5	TGTGCCAGCAGTGCCCTGACAGGGGGCTGGGGCAATCAGCCCCAGCATTTT	CASSALTGGWGNQPQHF
-	-	TRBV28	TRBJ1-5	TGTGCCAGCACCCCTGGTTCCGTGCAGGTCAATCAGCCCCAGCATTTT	CASTPGSVQVNQPQHF
few	TRBD2	TRBV30	TRBJ2-2	TGTGCCTGGAGTAGGGCGGGAGGGCTGTTTTTT	CAWSRAGGLFF
-	TRBD1	TRBV2	TRBJ2-1	TGTGCCAGCAGGCCCGGGACAGGGAATTACGAGCAGTTCTTC	CASRPGTGNYEQFF
-	-	TRBV30	TRBJ2-3	TGTGCCTGGGCCGGGGGGCCAGATACGCAGTATTTT	CAWAGGPDTQYF
few	TRBD2	TRBV4-2	TRBJ2-7	TGTGCCAGCAGCCAAGGTCGACTAGCGTACTCCTACGAGCAGTACTTC	CASSQGRLAYSYEQYF
-	TRBD1	TRBV7-2	TRBJ2-7	TGTGCCAGCAGCTGGACAGGTATTAACAACGAGCAGTACTTC	CASSWTGINNEQYF
-	-	TRBV27	TRBJ2-2	TGTGCCAGTAAGGTCACCGGGGGTCACGGGGAGCTGTTTTTT	CASKVTGGHGELFF
-	-	TRBV7-9	TRBJ2-7	TGTGCCAGCAGCTTGCAGAACTACGAGCAGTACTTC	CASSLQNYEQYF
-	-	TRBV27	TRBJ2-7	TGTGCCAGCAGTCCCCCTCGGCAGGTAAACCACTACGAGCAGTACTTC	CASSPPRQVNHYEQYF
-	-	TRBV21-1	TRBJ1-5	TGTGCCAGCAGCAAAGATGGCAGGGGAAGGCAGCCCCAGCATTTT	CASSKDGRGRQPQHF
-	-	TRBV9	TRBJ1-4	TGTGCCAGCAGCGACTCAGAGGTCGGGGGTATGGGTGAAAAACTGTTTTTT	CASSDSEVGGMGEKLFF
-	-	TRBV5-4	TRBJ1-6	TGTGCCAGCAGCTGGAACGACATTACGAATTCACCCCTCCACTTT	CASSWNDITNSPLHF
-	TRBD1	TRBV7-2	TRBJ2-7	TGTGCCAGCAGCCCCGGACAGGGGAGAGCCTACGAGCAGTACTTC	CASSPGQGRAYEQYF
-	-	TRBV27	TRBJ2-3	TGTGCCAGCAGTTTATTTAGTACAGATACGCAGTATTTT	CASSLFSTDTQYF
-	-	TRBV4-1	TRBJ2-5	TGCGCCAGCAGCCAACCCACTAGAGGTCGAGTCGAGACCCAGTACTTC	CASSQPTRGRVETQYF
few	TRBD2	TRBV5-5	TRBJ2-5	TGTGCCAGCAGCTTGAATAGCGGGGGGGCGGGTGAGGAGACCCAGTACTTC	CASSLNSGGAGEETQYF
-	TRBD2	TRBV7-2	TRBJ2-3	TGTGCCAGCAGCTCCGGATCTAGCGGGAGGCCTAGCACAGATACGCAGTATTTT	CASSSGSSGRPSTDTQYF
-	-	TRBV28	TRBJ1-5	TGTGCCAGCAGTTTACGATTTGGGGCAGGGGCACGGGGCAATCAGCCCCAGCATTTT	CASSLRFGAGARGNQPQHF
-	TRBD1	TRBV6-6	TRBJ2-7	TGTGCCAGCAGTACAGGGGGTCTGAGCTCCTACGAGCAGTACTTC	CASSTGGLSSYEQYF
-	-	TRBV5-1	TRBJ2-7	TGCGCCAGCAGCTTGGTGCCAGGGCTATACGAGCAGTACTTC	CASSLVPGLYEQYF
-	TRBD2	TRBV11-3	TRBJ2-7	TGTGCCAGCAGCTTAGGCTGGGCGGGAGCGATGCACTTC	CASSLGWAGAMHF
-	-	TRBV4-1	TRBJ2-5	TGCGCCAGCAGCCAAGATCCGACAGTACAAGAGACCCAGTACTTC	CASSQDPTVQETQYF
-	TRBD1	TRBV19	TRBJ2-7	TGTGCCAGTAGTATTTCGACAGGGTACGAGCAGTACTTC	CASSISTGYEQYF
-	-	TRBV27	TRBJ2-2	TGTGCCAGCAGCAGAGGGGGGAGGGGCCCCACCGGGGAGCTGTTTTTT	CASSRGGRGPTGELFF
many	-	TRBV5-5	TRBJ1-2	TGTGCCAGCAGCTTGGGCAACAGCCCTAACTATGGCTACACCTTC	CASSLGNSPNYGYTF
-	-	TRBV4-1	TRBJ1-1	TGCGCCAGCAGCCCGCGAGGGAGAGGGGAGGTGGGACCTGAAGCTTTCTTT	CASSPRGRGEVGPEAFF
-	TRBD2	TRBV27	TRBJ2-5	TGTGCCGTCCAAGCGTGGGGGGGGGAGACCCAGTACTTC	CAVQAWGGETQYF
-	-	TRBV9	TRBJ2-1	TGTGCCAGCAGCGCCGCGGGTGACTCCTACAATGAGCAGTTCTTC	CASSAAGDSYNEQFF
-	-	TRBV7-2	TRBJ1-2	TGTGCCAGCAGCTTAGCAAGTAGTGAGTTGCGAGGCTACACCTTC	CASSLASSELRGYTF
few	TRBD1	TRBV29-1	TRBJ1-1	TGCAGCGCTGGACAGGGGAACACTGAAGCTTTCTTT	CSAGQGNTEAFF
few	-	TRBV7-9	TRBJ1-1	TGTTCCAGCAGCTTAGAACAGGGCATGAACACTGAAGCTTTCTTT	CSSSLEQGMNTEAFF
once	-	TRBV20-1	TRBJ2-3	TGCAGTGCCTTACACACAGATACGCAGTATTTT	CSALHTDTQYF
-	-	TRBV5-1	TRBJ2-7	TGCGCCAGCAGCTTGGACTGGGGTGGCAGGGGCTTCACCTACGAGCAGTACTTC	CASSLDWGGRGFTYEQYF
-	TRBD1	TRBV4-1	TRBJ1-3	TGCGCCAGCAGCCCCGACCCGGGACAGGGGTCACGAAACACCATATATTTT	CASSPDPGQGSRNTIYF
-	-	TRBV14	TRBJ1-2	TGTGCCAGCAGCCAAACAGGGTATGGCTACACCTTC	CASSQTGYGYTF
few	TRBD2	TRBV5-1	TRBJ2-1	TGCGCCAGCAGTTCCGGGACTAGCGGGAGCAATGAGCAGTTCTTC	CASSSGTSGSNEQFF
once	TRBD2	TRBV7-6	TRBJ2-2	TGTGCCAGCAGCCCCCGCCCAAGCGGGGGGGCGATCGGGGAGCTGTTTTTT	CASSPRPSGGAIGELFF
few	-	TRBV10-2	TRBJ2-5	TGCGCCAGCAGGGCAGCGGGCCAAGAGACCCAGTACTTC	CASRAAGQETQYF